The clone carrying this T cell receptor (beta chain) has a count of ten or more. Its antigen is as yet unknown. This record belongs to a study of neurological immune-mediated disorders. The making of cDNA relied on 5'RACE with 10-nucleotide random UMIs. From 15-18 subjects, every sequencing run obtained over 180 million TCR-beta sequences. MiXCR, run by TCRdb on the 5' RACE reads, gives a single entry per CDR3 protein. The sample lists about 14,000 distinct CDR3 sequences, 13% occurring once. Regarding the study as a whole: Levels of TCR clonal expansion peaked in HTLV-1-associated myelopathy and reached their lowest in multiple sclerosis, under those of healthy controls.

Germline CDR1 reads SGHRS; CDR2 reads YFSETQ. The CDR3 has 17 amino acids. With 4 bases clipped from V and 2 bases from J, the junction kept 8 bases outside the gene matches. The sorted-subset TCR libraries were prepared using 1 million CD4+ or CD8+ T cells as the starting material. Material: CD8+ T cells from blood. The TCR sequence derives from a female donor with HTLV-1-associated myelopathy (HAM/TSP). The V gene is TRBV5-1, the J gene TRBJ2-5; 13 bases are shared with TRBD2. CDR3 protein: CASSPGTSGAEQETQYF. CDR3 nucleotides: TGCGCCAGCAGCCCCGGGACTAGCGGGGCGGAACAAGAGACCCAGTACTTC. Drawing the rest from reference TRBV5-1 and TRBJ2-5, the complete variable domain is KAGVTQTPRYLIKTRGQQVTLSCSPISGHRSVSWYQQTPGQGLQFLFEYFSETQRNKGNFPGRFSGRQFSNSRSEMNVSTLELGDSALYLCASSPGTSGAEQETQYFGPGTRLLVL.